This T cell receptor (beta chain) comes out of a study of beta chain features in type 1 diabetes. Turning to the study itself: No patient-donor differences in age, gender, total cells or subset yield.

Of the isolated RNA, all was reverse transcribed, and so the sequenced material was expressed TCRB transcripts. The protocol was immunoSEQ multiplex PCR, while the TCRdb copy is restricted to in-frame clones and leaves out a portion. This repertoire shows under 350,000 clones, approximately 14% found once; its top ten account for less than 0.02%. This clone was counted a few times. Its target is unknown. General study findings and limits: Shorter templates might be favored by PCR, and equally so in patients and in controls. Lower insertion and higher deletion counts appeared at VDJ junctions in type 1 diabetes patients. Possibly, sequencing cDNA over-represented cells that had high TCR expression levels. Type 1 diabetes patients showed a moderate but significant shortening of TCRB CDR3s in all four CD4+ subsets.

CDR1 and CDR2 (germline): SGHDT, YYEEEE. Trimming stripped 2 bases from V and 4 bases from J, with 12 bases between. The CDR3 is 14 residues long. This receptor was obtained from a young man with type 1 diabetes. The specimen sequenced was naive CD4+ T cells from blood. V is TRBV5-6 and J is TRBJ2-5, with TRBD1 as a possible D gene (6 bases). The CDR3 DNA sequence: TGTGCCAGCAGCTTCGGACAGCGGCTAGAGACCCAGTACTTC. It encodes CASSFGQRLETQYF. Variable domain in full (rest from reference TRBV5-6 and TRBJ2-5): DAGVTQSPTHLIKTRGQQVTLRCSPKSGHDTVSWYQQALGQGPQFIFQYYEEEERQRGNFPDRFSGHQFPNYSSELNVNALLLGDSALYLCASSFGQRLETQYFGPGTRLLVL.